This TCR beta chain was profiled in a study of cytomegalovirus exposure and HLA in healthy donors. Study in general: Unique TCRs from HLA-typed donors, 75 million to 100 million of them, were held in an early data release. Study outcomes and limitations: Later on, an analysis showed TCR association rates differing by HLA locus, with DRB1 the most and HLA-C the fewest. Reportedly, a later analysis found an Asian-associated ancestry cluster had fewer N-insertions than the roughly 700-donor mean. A later analysis found that most CMV-associated TCR beta chains appeared HLA-restricted.

Germline CDR1 reads LNHDA; CDR2 reads SQIVND (reference sequence). V lost 1 base and J 10 bases, leaving 11 bases between the germline ends. This CDR3 has 13 residues. The PCR used 60 Vbeta and 13 Jbeta primers. TCRdb's copy holds only in-frame clones and misses some; the assay was immunoSEQ multiplex PCR. The sample records roughly 98,000 clones, more than 55% being singletons. For this clone: Its target is not known.

Sequenced sample: PBMCs. This chain connects TRBV19 to TRBJ2-1; D may be TRBD2 (6 bases). The sequence derives from a woman in her 30s in good health and CMV-seropositive. The CDR3 DNA reads as TGTGCCAGTAGTATAGCGGGAGCGGCAGAGCAGTTCTTC. It specifies CASSIAGAAEQFF.